The entry below describes one TCR beta chain. The antigen it binds to is not known. Base qualities are missing; no much larger clone stands one base away. The sample is drawn from a study of blood T cell repertoires in COVID-19 (TCRdb year 2020). Regarding the research as a whole: Samples covering the acute and convalescent phases of COVID-19 were provided by collaborators in the United States, Italy and Spain. The repertoires were released in a freely available public database intended as a resource for research on the immune response to SARS-CoV-2. A de-identified subject ID, COVID-19 status, age in years and sex were almost always included in the sample metadata. The samples were drawn from two sources: the first 160 participants of the ongoing ImmuneRACE study, and over 1,000 subjects contributed by 6 global collaborators. The dataset comprised deeply sampled blood TCRbeta repertoires from subjects exposed to, actively infected with, or recovered from COVID-19. Where available, HLA class I and class II types were taken from metadata supplied by the sample provider and were not determined by assay-based typing. The prospective study material was composed of cDNA or gDNA derived from T cells, B-cell-depleted T cells, or PBMCs.

Participants in the prospective study were aged roughly 18 to 100 years, lived in some 24 United States geographic areas, and enrolled through a virtual design. In the prospective study, cohorts were assigned on the basis of participant-reported clinical history obtained from a screening survey and a study questionnaire. Recovered participants in ImmuneRACE Cohort 3 were defined as having two consecutive negative NP/OP PCR tests, clearance from a healthcare professional, or resolution of symptoms. In the prospective study, whole blood, serum and a nasopharyngeal or oropharyngeal swab were collected from each participant by mobile phlebotomists. Over a 2-month period, participants in the prospective study had the option of providing additional blood draws and questionnaires. Before DNA extraction, blood samples from the prospective study were shipped at room temperature or frozen. TCRbeta CDR3 regions were amplified from genomic DNA by means of the immunoSEQ Assay, a bias-controlled multiplex PCR. In the paper's pipeline: Within the assay, amplification of reference gene primers was used to estimate how many nucleated cells each sample contained. Sequence reads were collapsed and filtered to measure the absolute abundance of every unique TCRbeta CDR3 rearrangement. For each sample, productive Simpson clonality was calculated as the square root of Simpson's diversity index across productive rearrangements. The immuneACCESS repertoire file appears here via TCRdb, limited to in-frame rearrangements. These files lack a portion of the clones; in checked studies, under half of the deficit traces to unresolved V genes, and the cause of the others is not known. From that table come the V and J calls and clone size; the DNA was used to work out D and trimming. The sample table lists more than 150,000 clones, about 72% of them with a count of one. The top ten clones comprise roughly 17% of the sample.

The CDR3 covers 12 residues, taking in both the cysteine and the phenylalanine. This entry keeps only the CDR3 DNA: 36 bases, framed from base 1. Trimming at the junction amounts to 2 bases on V and 8 bases on J, and the germline ends lie 9 bases apart. CDR1 GTSNPN and CDR2 SVGIG are derived from the germline V gene (reference sequence). Overall study outcomes, separate from this receptor: The quantity of clinical and demographic metadata differed by source and by participant and was supplied without curation.

The rearranged chain carries TRBV30 and TRBJ2-2, and the D gene may be TRBD2, 5 bases matching. This receptor was obtained from a woman between 45 and 60 years old who had recovered from COVID-19. Sample: PBMCs or T cells enriched from blood (not recorded which). The nucleotide sequence is given as TGTGCCTGGAGTCCTACTAGGGGGGAGCTGTTTTTT. It codes for CAWSPTRGELFF. Supplemented by the reference TRBV30 and TRBJ2-2 proteins around the CDR3, the complete variable domain is SQTIHQWPATLVQPVGSPLSLECTVEGTSNPNLYWYRQAAGRGLQLLFYSVGIGQISSEVPQNLSASRPQDRQFILSSKKLLLSDSGFYLCAWSPTRGELFFGEGSRLTVL.